Detailed here is one T cell receptor (beta chain). The antigen is undetermined. The data were taken from a study of cytomegalovirus exposure and HLA in healthy donors. Study details: Drawn from HLA-typed donors, around 85 million unique TCRs were held in an early data release. Study observations and caveats: In a later analysis, V- and J-gene trimming of beta chains associated with a DCLRE1C missense variant, replicated independently.

Germline lookup yields CDR1 MNHNS and CDR2 SASEGT. There are 15 residues in the CDR3. The V end lost 3 bases, the J end lost 0 bases, and 11 bases lay between the germline ends. The PCR employed 60 Vbeta primers together with 13 Jbeta primers. Profiled with immunoSEQ multiplex PCR; TCRdb holds only in-frame clones, not every one. The data show 110,000 or so clones, 76% seen once. The chain carries TRBV6-1 and TRBJ1-1; a weak D match, TRBD1 (5 bases). Specimen: PBMCs. This sequence was found in a man aged 50 to 60 in good health and CMV-seropositive. This chain's CDR3 is CASSDPPGLNTEAFF. The DNA of the CDR3 is TGTGCCAGCAGTGACCCCCCAGGGCTGAACACTGAAGCTTTCTTT.